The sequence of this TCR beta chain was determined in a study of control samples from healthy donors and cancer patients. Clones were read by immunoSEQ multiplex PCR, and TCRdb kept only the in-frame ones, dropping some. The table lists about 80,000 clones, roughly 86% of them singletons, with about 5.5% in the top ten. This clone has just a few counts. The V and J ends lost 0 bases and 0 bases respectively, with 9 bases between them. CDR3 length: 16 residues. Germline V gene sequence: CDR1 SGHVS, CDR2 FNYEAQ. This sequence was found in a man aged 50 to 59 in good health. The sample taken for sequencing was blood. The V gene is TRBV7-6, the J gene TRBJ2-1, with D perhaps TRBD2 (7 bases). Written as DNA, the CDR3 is TGTGCCAGCAGCTTAGCCGGGGGGCCCTCCTACAATGAGCAGTTCTTC. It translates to CASSLAGGPSYNEQFF.